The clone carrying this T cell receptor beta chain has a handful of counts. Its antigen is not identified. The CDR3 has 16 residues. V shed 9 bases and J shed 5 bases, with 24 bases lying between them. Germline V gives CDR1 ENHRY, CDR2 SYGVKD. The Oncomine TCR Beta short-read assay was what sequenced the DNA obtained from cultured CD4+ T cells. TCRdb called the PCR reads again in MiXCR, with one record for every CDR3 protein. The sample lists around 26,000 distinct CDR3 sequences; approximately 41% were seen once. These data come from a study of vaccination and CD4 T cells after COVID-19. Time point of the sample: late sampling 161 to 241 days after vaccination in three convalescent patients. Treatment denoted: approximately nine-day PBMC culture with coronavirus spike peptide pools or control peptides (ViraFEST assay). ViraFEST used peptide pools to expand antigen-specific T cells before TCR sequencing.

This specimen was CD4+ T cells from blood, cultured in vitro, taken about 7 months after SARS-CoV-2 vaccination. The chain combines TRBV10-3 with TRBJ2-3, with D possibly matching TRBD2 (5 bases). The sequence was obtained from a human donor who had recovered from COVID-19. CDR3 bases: TGTGCCATGGCGGCACAAACGGGTATCCGGGGAGATACGCAGTATTTT. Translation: CAMAAQTGIRGDTQYF.